The TCR beta chain described here comes from a study of blood T cell repertoires in COVID-19 (dated by TCRdb to the early 2020s). General notes on the study: Samples covering the acute and convalescent phases of COVID-19 were provided by collaborators in the United States, Italy and Spain. A de-identified subject ID, COVID-19 status, age in years and sex were almost always included in the sample metadata. The repertoires were made available in a free public database intended to serve as a resource for research on the immune response to SARS-CoV-2. Samples came from the ongoing ImmuneRACE study (first 160 participants) plus 1,254 subjects from 6 global collaborators. The dataset comprised deeply sampled blood TCRbeta repertoires from subjects exposed to, actively infected with, or recovered from COVID-19. The material from the prospective study consisted of cDNA or gDNA derived from T cells, B-cell-depleted T cells, or PBMCs. Where available, HLA class I and class II types were taken from metadata supplied by the sample provider and were not determined by assay-based typing.

Participants in the prospective study were aged roughly 18 to 95 years, lived in 20 to 25 United States geographic areas, and enrolled through a virtual design. In the prospective study, cohorts were assigned on the basis of participant-reported clinical history obtained from a screening survey and a study questionnaire. A participant counted as exposed if, within 2 weeks of entering the study, that participant had been in contact with someone who had a PCR-confirmed or clinician-diagnosed COVID-19 case. In the prospective study, mobile phlebotomists collected whole blood, serum and a nasopharyngeal or oropharyngeal swab from each participant. Prospective study participants could optionally give additional blood draws and questionnaires over an approximately two-month period. Before DNA extraction, blood samples from the prospective study were shipped at room temperature or frozen. About this clone: Its cognate antigen has yet to be identified. No base-level quality is on record; no much larger clone is a single base apart.

TCRbeta CDR3 regions were amplified from genomic DNA using the immunoSEQ Assay, a bias-controlled multiplex PCR. In the source study's methods: The number of nucleated cells in each sample was estimated from the amplification of reference gene primers within the assay. To quantify the absolute abundance of each unique TCRbeta CDR3 rearrangement, sequence reads were collapsed and filtered. For each sample, productive Simpson clonality was calculated as the square root of Simpson's diversity index over productive rearrangements. As stored in TCRdb, this immuneACCESS dataset retains in-frame rearrangements with V and J assigned. A fraction of the clones does not appear; measured against another copy, unresolved V genes explain less than half of the discrepancy, and the remainder lacks a known reason. The D gene and trimming were derived from the DNA, and the V and J assignments and clone size from that table. Recorded for this sample are some 300,000 clones; under 90% of them occurred a single time. The top ten clonotypes cover 2.9% of the sample.

Broad study findings and their caveats: Clinical and demographic metadata were provided uncurated, with the amount varying by source and participant.

This clonotype originated in a woman aged 50 to 60 who had been exposed to COVID-19. Sequencing was carried out using PBMCs or T cells enriched from blood (not recorded which).

The nucleotide sequence is TGTGCCAGCTCACCAGGGCAGGGAAAGGTACGCGAGCAGTACTTC. Translated, this gives CASSPGQGKVREQYF. The chain employs TRBV18 and TRBJ2-7, with TRBD1 tentatively as D gene (5 bases match). V and J are truncated by 2 bases and 6 bases respectively, leaving an intervening sequence of 17 bases. The CDR3, from cysteine to phenylalanine, totals 15 residues. Only the CDR3 DNA is retained, 45 bases long and in frame from the first base. The CDR1 and CDR2 encoded by the germline V gene are KGHSH and LQKENI.